Presented here are 27 T cell receptor beta chains from one specimen sequenced in a study of cytomegalovirus exposure and HLA in healthy donors. The PCR contained 60 Vbeta and 13 Jbeta primers. The protocol was immunoSEQ multiplex PCR, while the TCRdb copy is restricted to in-frame clones and leaves out a portion. The data contain about 200,000 clones, approximately 70% of them singletons. The sequenced material came from PBMCs. These receptors all stem from a man between 35 and 55 years old in good health and CMV-seropositive.

This clone has only one observation. This chain connects TRBV4-3 to TRBJ2-3, with 12 bases matching TRBD2. CDR3 size: 17 residues. Germline CDR1 LGHNA, CDR2 YSLEER. V shed 0 bases, J shed 5 bases, and the junction held 6 bases outside the gene matches. The CDR3 region is CASSQDPSGGVQDTQYF. DNA of the CDR3: TGCGCCAGCAGCCAAGATCCTAGCGGGGGGGTTCAAGATACGCAGTATTTT.

V usage is TRBV27 and J usage is TRBJ2-1, with 8 nucleotides matching TRBD2. The V and J ends lost 3 bases and 3 bases, in that order; junction bases with no gene match: 10. Germline V gene lookup returns CDR1 MNHEY and CDR2 SMNVEV (reference sequence). There are 17 residues in the CDR3. The DNA of the CDR3 is TGTGCCAGCAGTTTCTGGCGGGGGGTGCTTGGCTACAATGAGCAGTTCTTC. Amino acid sequence: CASSFWRGVLGYNEQFF.

Concerning this clone: A junction boundary mismatches the germline segment, possibly from a read error. The rearrangement uses TRBV7-9 and TRBJ1-2, with D perhaps TRBD1 (5 bases). There are 17 residues in the CDR3. Germline CDR1 and CDR2: SEHNR and FQNEAQ (reference sequence). DNA for the CDR3: TGTTCCAGCAGCTACGGGGGACCGTACCGGGAAGACTATGGCTACACCTTC. It is translated as CSSSYGGPYREDYGYTF.

The rearrangement links TRBV18 to TRBJ2-5; the match to TRBD1 covers 7 bases. The CDR3 covers 14 residues. The germline V gene encodes CDR1 KGHSH and CDR2 LQKENI. Losses at the gene ends were 2 bases for V and 2 bases for J; bases not matched to a gene: 2. The CDR3 region is CASSPVRGQETQYF. The CDR3 DNA reads as TGTGCCAGCTCACCAGTCAGGGGGCAAGAGACCCAGTACTTC.

The V gene is TRBV19, the J gene TRBJ1-2; the D gene is possibly TRBD1 (6 bases). The germline V gene has CDR1 LNHDA and CDR2 SQIVND (reference sequence). Trimming took 6 bases from V and 2 from J, leaving 10 bases between them. The CDR3 consists of 13 residues. In nucleotides, the CDR3 is TGTGCCAGTAGAAGTCAGGGGAACTATGGCTACACCTTC. It yields the protein CASRSQGNYGYTF. The whole variable domain, remainder taken from reference TRBV19 and TRBJ1-2, is DGGITQSPKYLFRKEGQNVTLSCEQNLNHDAMYWYRQDPGQGLRLIYYSQIVNDFQKGDIAEGYSVSREKKESFPLTVTSAQKNPTAFYLCASRSQGNYGYTFGSGTRLTVV.

A word on this clone: Other DNA sequences in this sample translate to the same CDR3. V is TRBV5-6 and J is TRBJ1-1; a weak D match, TRBD1 (6 bases). Deletions cut 6 bases from V and 4 bases from J, with 19 bases between. This CDR3 has 15 amino acids. From germline, CDR1 is SGHDT and CDR2 YYEEEE. CDR3 nucleotides: TGTGCCAGCAACTTATTCAGGGGTGGTGGCACTGAAGCTTTCTTT. Protein: CASNLFRGGGTEAFF.

V and J are TRBV6-5 and TRBJ1-1; D not certain. Germline CDR1 MNHEY, CDR2 SVGAGI. V dropped 7 bases and J dropped 1 base, with 7 bases sitting between them. CDR3 size: 12 residues. This chain's CDR3 is CASTTGNTEAFF. The DNA for the CDR3 is TGTGCCAGCACCACCGGGAACACTGAAGCTTTCTTT.

This clone was observed a handful of times. J is TRBJ2-7 and V is TRBV11-2, with 8 bases identical to TRBD1. After removal of 5 bases from V and 3 bases from J, the junction contained 9 bases not matched to a gene. CDR3 length equals 15 residues. CDR1 SGHAT and CDR2 FQNNGV come from the germline V gene. As DNA, the CDR3 is TGTGCCAGCAGCGCCAGGGGACAGGAATACTACGAGCAGTACTTC. Protein product: CASSARGQEYYEQYF.

This sequence joins TRBV5-6 and TRBJ2-1, with TRBD1 matching 7 bases. V lost 4 bases and J lost 7; bases outside the gene matches: 5. This CDR3 is 13 amino acids long. Germline-derived CDR1 and CDR2 are SGHDT and YYEEEE. The CDR3 sequence is CASSPGQTNEQFF. For the CDR3, the DNA is TGTGCCAGCAGCCCGGGACAGACAAATGAGCAGTTCTTC.

The chain carries TRBV18 and TRBJ1-5; TRBD1 matches 9 bases. Germline assignment: CDR1 KGHSH and CDR2 LQKENI. The ends lost 4 bases at V and 1 base at J; junction bases unmatched: 8. This CDR3 is 17 amino acids long. CDR3 nucleotide sequence: TGTGCCAGCTCACAAGGGACAGGGAAGAAGAGCAATCAGCCCCAGCATTTT. Translation: CASSQGTGKKSNQPQHF.

The V gene is TRBV6-1, the J gene TRBJ1-1, with a possible D match to TRBD1 (5 bases). From germline, CDR1 is MNHNS and CDR2 SASEGT. The germline V and J ends were trimmed by 6 bases and 3 bases, with 14 bases remaining between them. The CDR3 consists of 14 residues. CDR3: CASRAFDSYTEAFF. CDR3 DNA sequence: TGTGCCAGCAGGGCATTTGACAGTTACACTGAAGCTTTCTTT.

The V and J genes are TRBV5-4 and TRBJ2-5; the D gene is possibly TRBD2 (5 bases). Germline V gene sequence: CDR1 SGHNT, CDR2 YYREEE (reference sequence). CDR3 length: 14 amino acids. Trimming stripped 1 base from V and 5 bases from J, with 12 bases between. This CDR3 is CASSLSISVETQYF. The CDR3 DNA reads TGTGCCAGCAGCTTGTCGATTAGCGTGGAGACCCAGTACTTC. The full variable domain, in which reference TRBV5-4 and TRBJ2-5 provide the parts outside the CDR3, is ETGVTQSPTHLIKTRGQQVTLRCSSQSGHNTVSWYQQALGQGPQFIFQYYREEENGRGNFPPRFSGLQFPNYSSELNVNALELDDSALYLCASSLSISVETQYFGPGTRLLVL.

V gene TRBV6-1 combines with J gene TRBJ2-7; maybe TRBD2 (5 bases). V was trimmed by 3 bases and J by 7 bases, leaving 16 bases between them. The CDR3 is made up of 14 amino acids. The germline V gene encodes CDR1 MNHNS and CDR2 SASEGT. CDR3 DNA: TGTGCCAGCAGTGAGTCGGGCCGGGATGGAGAGCAGTACTTC. Protein product: CASSESGRDGEQYF.

The V call is TRBV4-1, the J call TRBJ2-3; no firm D call. V dropped 4 bases and J dropped 4 bases, with 6 bases sitting between them. The V gene's germline CDR1 is MGHRA and CDR2 YSYEKL. This CDR3 has 12 amino acids. In DNA form, the CDR3 reads TGCGCCAGCAGCCCTAACTCAGATACGCAGTATTTT. Residues: CASSPNSDTQYF.

V is TRBV7-2 and J is TRBJ1-5; no reliable D call. Germline CDR1 and CDR2: SGHTA and FQGNSA. The CDR3 sequence is 14 residues long. Trimming took off 4 bases at V and 5 bases at J, with 12 bases between the two ends. The CDR3 spells CASSSSPGDQPQHF. Written as DNA, the CDR3 is TGTGCCAGCAGCTCCTCCCCCGGGGATCAGCCCCAGCATTTT.

The V and J genes are TRBV25-1 and TRBJ2-2; TRBD1 matches 9 bases. Germline-derived CDR1 and CDR2 are MGHDK and SYGVNS. This CDR3 is built from 17 residues. With V trimmed by 0 bases and J by 2 bases, 4 bases remained unmatched. The CDR3 DNA is TGTGCCAGCAGTGAATACGGGGGACAGGGTAACACCGGGGAGCTGTTTTTT. The encoded protein is CASSEYGGQGNTGELFF. The variable domain in full, with the rest retrieved from reference TRBV25-1 and TRBJ2-2, is EADIYQTPRYLVIGTGKKITLECSQTMGHDKMYWYQQDPGMELHLIHYSYGVNSTEKGDLSSESTVSRIRTEHFPLTLESARPSHTSQYLCASSEYGGQGNTGELFFGEGSRLTVL.

The chain uses TRBV28 and TRBJ1-1, with D hard to call. Trimming pared 6 bases from V and 5 bases from J, leaving 10 bases between. The CDR3 loop spans 12 amino acids. CDR1 is MDHEN, CDR2 SYDVKM, per germline. In DNA, the CDR3 is TGTGCCAGCAGGACTCAGAGAACTGAAGCTTTCTTT. The encoded protein is CASRTQRTEAFF.

The chain couples TRBV7-9 to TRBJ1-5; 12 nucleotides match TRBD1. V lost 5 bases, J lost 6 bases, and 2 bases stayed unmatched. This CDR3 region has 14 residues. Germline CDR1 reads SEHNR; CDR2 reads FQNEAQ (reference sequence). The CDR3 DNA is TGTGCCAGCAGCCGGGACAGGGGGCTTCAGCCCCAGCATTTT. As protein: CASSRDRGLQPQHF. Complete variable domain (other parts from reference TRBV7-9 and TRBJ1-5): DTGVSQNPRHKITKRGQNVTFRCDPISEHNRLYWYRQTLGQGPEFLTYFQNEAQLEKSRLLSDRFSAERPKGSFSTLEIQRTEQGDSAMYLCASSRDRGLQPQHFGDGTRLSIL.

There are a few counts of this clone. This chain uses TRBV5-4 with TRBJ2-1; 9 nucleotides line up with TRBD2. The germline CDR1 and CDR2 sequences are SGHNT and YYREEE (reference sequence). This CDR3 spans 15 amino acids. After removal of 2 bases from V and 4 bases from J, the junction contained 4 bases not matched to a gene. For the CDR3, the DNA is TGTGCCAGCAGCTTTAGCGGGGGCCGATACAATGAGCAGTTCTTC. Residues: CASSFSGGRYNEQFF.

This chain links TRBV19 with TRBJ1-3; weak D call: TRBD1 (6 bases). The CDR3 extends over 13 amino acids. V gave up 8 bases and J gave up 1 base, with 9 bases separating them. The germline V gene has CDR1 LNHDA and CDR2 SQIVND (reference sequence). The CDR3: CASSGTSGNTIYF. The CDR3 coding sequence is TGTGCCAGTTCGGGGACATCTGGAAACACCATATATTTT.

The chain uses TRBV10-1 and TRBJ2-3; 7 bases align to TRBD1. The germline gives CDR1 WNHNN, CDR2 SYGVQD (reference sequence). The CDR3 consists of 14 residues. The ends lost 0 bases at V and 4 bases at J; junction bases unmatched: 1. The CDR3 nucleotides read TGCGCCAGCAGTGAGTCAAGGGGGCCAGATACGCAGTATTTT. It yields the protein CASSESRGPDTQYF.

This clone has more than one count but fewer than ten. The chain couples TRBV14 to TRBJ2-1; 8 positions agree with TRBD2. The ends lost 8 bases at V and 6 bases at J; junction bases unmatched: 9. CDR1 SGHDN and CDR2 FVKESK come from the germline V gene. CDR3 length: 14 amino acids. CDR3 sequence reads: CASSPGGSGNEQFF. The CDR3 coding sequence is TGTGCCAGCTCCCCGGGAGGGTCGGGCAATGAGCAGTTCTTC.

The rearrangement joins TRBV10-3 to TRBJ2-7; 9 bases are a match to TRBD1. J was trimmed by 2 bases and V by 5 bases; bases with no gene match: 7. The length of the CDR3 is 15 residues. Per the germline V gene, CDR1 is ENHRY and CDR2 is SYGVKD. CDR3: CAISPTGTGTYEQYF. The CDR3 DNA follows: TGTGCCATCAGTCCCACCGGGACAGGGACCTACGAGCAGTACTTC.

This clone was seen only a few times. J is TRBJ2-7 and V is TRBV27; no firm D call. Germline-derived CDR1 and CDR2 are MNHEY and SMNVEV (reference sequence). The CDR3 is made up of 14 amino acids. The V end lost 2 bases, the J end lost 2 bases, and 10 bases lay between the germline ends. CDR3 amino acids: CASSLGTVPYEQYF. DNA of the CDR3: TGTGCCAGCAGTTTAGGCACAGTTCCCTACGAGCAGTACTTC.

The V and J genes are TRBV10-2 and TRBJ1-5, with D perhaps TRBD1 (5 bases). The CDR3 contains 14 residues. Per the germline V gene, CDR1 is WSHSY and CDR2 is SAAADI. Trimming removed 2 bases at V and 2 bases at J, with 7 bases between. CDR3 region: CASSEQGGNQPQHF. The DNA of the CDR3 is TGCGCCAGCAGTGAGCAGGGTGGCAATCAGCCCCAGCATTTT.

The V gene is TRBV4-1, the J gene TRBJ1-2; the D is unclear. Per the germline V gene, CDR1 is MGHRA and CDR2 is YSYEKL. The CDR3 loop spans 15 amino acids. V shed 1 base and J shed 8 bases, with 17 bases lying between them. CDR3 nucleotide sequence: TGCGCCAGCAGCCAAGCCTACCGGGTCGAGGAGGGCTACACCTTC. Translated: CASSQAYRVEEGYTF.

J is TRBJ2-5 and V is TRBV5-4; a possible D gene is TRBD2 (6 bases). The CDR3 spans 13 residues. Germline values: CDR1 SGHNT, CDR2 YYREEE (reference sequence). With 0 bases removed from V and 5 bases from J, the gap between germline ends came to 8 bases. DNA of the CDR3: TGTGCCAGCAGCTTGGATGGGGGGGAGACCCAGTACTTC. As protein: CASSLDGGETQYF.